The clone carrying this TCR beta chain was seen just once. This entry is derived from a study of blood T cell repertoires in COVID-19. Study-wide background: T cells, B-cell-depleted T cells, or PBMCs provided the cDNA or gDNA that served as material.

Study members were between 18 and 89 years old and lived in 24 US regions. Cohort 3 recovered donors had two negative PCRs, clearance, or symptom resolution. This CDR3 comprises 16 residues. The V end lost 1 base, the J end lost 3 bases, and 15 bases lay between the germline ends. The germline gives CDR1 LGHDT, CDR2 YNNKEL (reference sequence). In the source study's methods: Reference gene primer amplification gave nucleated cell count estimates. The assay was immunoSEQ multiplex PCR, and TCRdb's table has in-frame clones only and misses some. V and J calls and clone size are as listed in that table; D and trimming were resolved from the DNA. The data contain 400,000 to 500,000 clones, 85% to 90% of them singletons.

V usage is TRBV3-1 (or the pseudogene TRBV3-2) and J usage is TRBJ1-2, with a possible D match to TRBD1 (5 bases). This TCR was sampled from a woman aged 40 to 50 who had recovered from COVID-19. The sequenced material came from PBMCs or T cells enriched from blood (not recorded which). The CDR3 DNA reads TGTGCCAGCAGCCAAGGGGTACGGGCGGGGGACTATGGCTACACCTTC. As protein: CASSQGVRAGDYGYTF.